Below, 32 T cell receptor beta chains from the same sample are listed, as sequenced in a study of blood T cell repertoires in COVID-19 (TCRdb year 2020). Library method: the immunoSEQ multiplex PCR assay. TCRdb provides this immuneACCESS table in a form limited to in-frame rearrangements. Some clones are lacking; in checked studies, under half of them reflect an unresolved V gene, and why the rest are absent is not known. This sample is represented by 150,000 to 200,000 clones; around three quarters of them were singletons. 17% of the sample belongs to the ten largest clones. What was sequenced was PBMCs or T cells enriched from blood (not recorded which). These receptors were collected from a woman in her 50s with acute COVID-19.

This clone was counted a single time. The V call is TRBV7-9, the J call TRBJ1-6; 8 bases are a match to TRBD1. The CDR3 totals 15 residues. Germline assignment: CDR1 SEHNR and CDR2 FQNEAQ (reference sequence). The trim removed 5 bases at V and 7 bases at J, leaving 7 bases unmatched. This CDR3 is CASSQTGVGNSPLHF. The CDR3 DNA reads TGTGCCAGCAGCCAGACAGGGGTAGGGAATTCACCCCTCCACTTT.

The chain combines TRBV18 with TRBJ2-5; 8 positions match TRBD2. The germline CDR1 and CDR2 sequences are KGHSH and LQKENI. V gave up 6 bases and J gave up 4 bases; unmatched junction bases: 10. The CDR3 sequence is 15 residues long. DNA for the CDR3: TGTGCCAGCTCCCGACCGGGACTAGAAGGAGAGACCCAGTACTTC. Amino acids: CASSRPGLEGETQYF.

The V gene is TRBV27, the J gene TRBJ1-4; TRBD1 is a possible D gene (6 bases). Germline CDR1 reads MNHEY; CDR2 reads SMNVEV (reference sequence). This CDR3 contains 16 residues. V was trimmed by 6 bases and J by 5 bases, leaving 19 bases between them. This CDR3 is CASSTSLQGSNEKLFF. CDR3 nucleotide sequence: TGTGCCAGCAGCACCTCCTTACAGGGCTCCAATGAAAAACTGTTTTTT.

The chain joins TRBV12-3 or TRBV12-4 to TRBJ1-3; D not certain. The V end lost 6 bases, the J end lost 2 bases, and 5 bases lay between the germline ends. The CDR3 spans 12 residues. In DNA, the CDR3 is TGTGCCAGCAGACATCCTGGAAACACCATATATTTT. Amino acid sequence: CASRHPGNTIYF.

This rearrangement joins TRBV19 to TRBJ1-4, with 8 bases fitting TRBD1. The CDR3 has 13 residues. V shed 9 bases, J shed 6 bases, and the junction held 6 bases outside the gene matches. Germline values: CDR1 LNHDA, CDR2 SQIVND (reference sequence). CDR3 nucleotides: TGTGCCAGCTTTAACAGGGGGGATGAAAAACTGTTTTTT. Encoded protein: CASFNRGDEKLFF.

This clone has just a few counts. This chain joins TRBV9 and TRBJ1-5, with TRBD1 matching over 7 bases. This CDR3 has 13 residues. Losses at the gene ends were 2 bases for V and 7 bases for J; bases not matched to a gene: 3. The V gene's germline CDR1 is SGDLS and CDR2 YYNGEE. CDR3 amino acids: CASSVTGDQPQHF. The CDR3 DNA is TGTGCCAGCAGCGTTACAGGGGACCAGCCCCAGCATTTT.

V usage is TRBV19 and J usage is TRBJ1-1, with 7 bases matching TRBD1. Germline V CDR1 and CDR2: LNHDA, SQIVND (reference sequence). The CDR3 contains 14 residues. With V trimmed by 4 bases and J by 5 bases, 7 bases remained unmatched. CDR3: CASSTQGGETEAFF. CDR3 in DNA: TGTGCCAGTAGTACCCAGGGGGGCGAAACTGAAGCTTTCTTT.

This rearrangement joins TRBV7-2 to TRBJ2-1; 7 bases match TRBD2. J gave up 4 bases and V 5 bases, and 17 bases lay outside the gene matches. Germline V lookup: CDR1 SGHTA, CDR2 FQGNSA. This CDR3 is built from 18 residues. The CDR3 spells CASSVRLVGGGDYNEQFF. The CDR3 DNA is TGTGCCAGCAGCGTCAGACTAGTTGGCGGGGGAGATTACAATGAGCAGTTCTTC.

The gene calls are TRBV5-6 and TRBJ2-7; D is possibly TRBD1 (5 bases). CDR3 length: 14 amino acids. Trimming took 4 bases from V and 2 from J, leaving 13 bases between them. The germline V gene encodes CDR1 SGHDT and CDR2 YYEEEE. CDR3 amino acids: CASSPRGRAYEQYV. CDR3 nucleotide sequence: TGTGCCAGCAGCCCTCGAGGCAGGGCCTACGAGCAGTACGTC.

Concerning this clone itself: The sample carries other DNA sequences with the same CDR3. V usage is TRBV9 and J usage is TRBJ1-1; weak D call: TRBD1 (6 bases). Germline V gene lookup returns CDR1 SGDLS and CDR2 YYNGEE. CDR3 length: 14 amino acids. V was pared by 0 bases and J by 5 bases, with 11 bases between. DNA of the CDR3: TGTGCCAGCAGCGTAGAGGGGGGGTATACTGAAGCTTTCTTT. This encodes CASSVEGGYTEAFF.

This clone was detected only once. The CDR3 loop reads CASSLKEGDFRKNFYEQYV. As DNA, the CDR3 is TGCGCCAGCAGCCTCAAAGAAGGGGACTTCCGAAAAAATTTCTACGAGCAGTACGTC. This chain connects TRBV4-3 to TRBJ2-7, with D tentatively TRBD2 (6 bases). V shed 4 bases and J shed 3 bases, with 28 bases lying between them. Looked up from germline, CDR1 is LGHNA and CDR2 is YSLEER. The CDR3 totals 19 residues.

This sequence joins TRBV7-2 and TRBJ1-1, with D possibly TRBD1 on 6 matching bases. The CDR3 loop spans 14 amino acids. CDR1 SGHTA and CDR2 FQGNSA come from the germline V gene. Trimming stripped 1 base from V and 4 bases from J, with 10 bases between. CDR3 nucleotides: TGTGCCAGCAGCTTAGGACAGGTTCGCACTGAAGCTTTCTTT. It specifies CASSLGQVRTEAFF.

V usage is TRBV19 and J usage is TRBJ1-1; D might be TRBD1 (5 bases). Germline-derived CDR1 and CDR2 are LNHDA and SQIVND (reference sequence). The V and J ends lost 6 bases and 0 bases respectively, with 11 bases between them. The length of the CDR3 is 14 residues. The DNA of the CDR3 is TGTGCCAGTAGCGGGAGGACATTGAACACTGAAGCTTTCTTT. This codes for CASSGRTLNTEAFF.

The chain carries TRBV28 and TRBJ1-2; D is possibly TRBD1 (5 bases). This CDR3 region has 14 residues. V dropped 7 bases and J dropped 1 base, with 13 bases sitting between them. Germline-derived CDR1 and CDR2 are MDHEN and SYDVKM. The CDR3 region is CASTERGYNYGYTF. The CDR3 DNA is TGTGCCAGCACTGAGCGGGGGTATAACTATGGCTACACCTTC.

Many counts were recorded for this clone. The genes are TRBV6-4 and TRBJ1-1; tentatively, D is TRBD1 (5 bases). Trimming took 3 bases from V and 2 from J, leaving 7 bases between them. CDR1 is MRHNA, CDR2 SNTAGT, per germline. The CDR3 covers 13 residues. CDR3 in DNA: TGTGCCAGCAGTGAGACAGCCAACACTGAAGCTTTCTTT. This gives the protein CASSETANTEAFF.

The CDR3 here is CASEKFSSGNTIYF. The CDR3 DNA reads TGTGCCAGCGAGAAATTTTCCTCTGGAAACACCATATATTTT. The V gene is TRBV6-5, the J gene TRBJ1-3, with unresolved D. Germline V gives CDR1 MNHEY, CDR2 SVGAGI. This CDR3 contains 14 residues. V shed 8 bases and J shed 0 bases, with 11 bases lying between them.

The gene calls are TRBV30 and TRBJ1-1; the D is unclear. V was trimmed by 7 bases and J by 0 bases, leaving 18 bases between them. The CDR3 sequence is 15 residues long. Germline V gene data show CDR1 as GTSNPN and CDR2 as SVGIG (reference sequence). CDR3 sequence reads: CAYIALARMNTEAFF. CDR3 nucleotides: TGTGCCTACATCGCCCTGGCCAGGATGAACACTGAAGCTTTCTTT.

This clone turned up a few times. The genes are TRBV5-1 and TRBJ1-1; possible D gene TRBD1, 6 bases. There are 15 residues in the CDR3. The germline V gene encodes CDR1 SGHRS and CDR2 YFSETQ. The germline V and J ends were trimmed by 7 bases and 0 bases, with 16 bases remaining between them. The CDR3 DNA reads TGCGCCAGCCATACCTCCGGGACAATGAACACTGAAGCTTTCTTT. Translating it yields CASHTSGTMNTEAFF. Using reference TRBV5-1 and TRBJ1-1 for the parts outside the CDR3, the full variable domain is KAGVTQTPRYLIKTRGQQVTLSCSPISGHRSVSWYQQTPGQGLQFLFEYFSETQRNKGNFPGRFSGRQFSNSRSEMNVSTLELGDSALYLCASHTSGTMNTEAFFGQGTRLTVV.

This clone appeared once. The V call is TRBV18, the J call TRBJ1-2, with D maybe TRBD1 (6 bases). Germline values: CDR1 KGHSH, CDR2 LQKENI. The germline V and J ends were trimmed by 1 base and 4 bases, with 22 bases remaining between them. The CDR3 is 18 residues long. CDR3 amino acids: CASSPRLLVGGASYGYTF. The CDR3 nucleotides are TGTGCCAGCTCACCACGATTGTTGGTGGGGGGGGCAAGCTATGGCTACACCTTC.

The chain couples TRBV7-2 to TRBJ1-1; D unresolved. CDR1 is SGHTA, CDR2 FQGNSA, per germline. The CDR3 totals 14 residues. Between the trimmed V and J ends, which lost 1 base and 3 bases, there was a span of 9 bases. The CDR3: CASSLGRGDTEAFF. In DNA form, the CDR3 reads TGTGCCAGCAGCTTAGGGCGGGGAGACACTGAAGCTTTCTTT.

This clone was detected only a few times. The CDR3 DNA is TGTGCCAGCAGCGTAAATAGCGGGACCTACAATGAGCAGTTCTTC. This encodes CASSVNSGTYNEQFF. The chain is built from TRBV9 and TRBJ2-1, with 8 bases that match TRBD2. This CDR3 comprises 15 residues. The germline CDR1 and CDR2 sequences are SGDLS and YYNGEE. V lost 1 base and J lost 2; bases outside the gene matches: 2.

In the case of this clone: Sequence at one end of the junction differs from germline and may be a read error. The V gene is TRBV2, the J gene TRBJ1-1, with D possibly matching TRBD1 (6 bases). Per the germline V gene, CDR1 is SNHLY and CDR2 is FYNNEI. This CDR3 has 11 amino acids. The DNA for the CDR3 is TGTGCCAGCAGCCAGGACAGCCGAGAGGACTTT. Translated: CASSQDSREDF.

The chain couples TRBV28 to TRBJ1-5, with TRBD1 identical over 8 bases. Germline V gives CDR1 MDHEN, CDR2 SYDVKM. Trimming at V came to 5 bases and at J to 6 bases, leaving 9 bases not matched to a gene. This CDR3 is 15 amino acids long. The CDR3 sequence: CASSPSQGAVQPQHF. In DNA form, the CDR3 reads TGTGCCAGCAGTCCCTCGCAGGGGGCGGTTCAGCCCCAGCATTTT. Full variable domain (missing parts from reference TRBV28 and TRBJ1-5): DVKVTQSSRYLVKRTGEKVFLECVQDMDHENMFWYRQDPGLGLRLIYFSYDVKMKEKGDIPEGYSVSREKKERFSLILESASTNQTSMYLCASSPSQGAVQPQHFGDGTRLSIL.

The chain joins TRBV7-9 to TRBJ1-1, with D hard to call. CDR3 length: 13 residues. Germline V gene lookup returns CDR1 SEHNR and CDR2 FQNEAQ (reference sequence). V shed 3 bases and J shed 1 base, with 6 bases lying between them. The DNA for the CDR3 is TGTGCCAGCAGCTTGGAGGGGAACACTGAAGCTTTCTTT. It specifies CASSLEGNTEAFF.

V usage is TRBV5-1 and J usage is TRBJ1-1; TRBD1 might be the D (6 bases). The CDR3 is 17 amino acids. Trimming shortened V by 2 bases and J by 1 base, and 18 bases separated the two germline ends. The germline CDR1 and CDR2 sequences are SGHRS and YFSETQ. The CDR3 reads CASSLGGYRQTNTEAFF. The CDR3 nucleotides are TGCGCCAGCAGCTTAGGGGGTTACAGGCAGACGAACACTGAAGCTTTCTTT.

The CDR3 loop is CASSLGTGSDTDTQYF. The DNA for the CDR3 is TGCGCCAGCAGCTTGGGGACAGGGTCCGACACAGATACGCAGTATTTT. The chain employs TRBV5-1 and TRBJ2-3; 8 positions agree with TRBD1. J gave up 2 bases and V 0 bases, and 5 bases lay outside the gene matches. The CDR3 sequence is 16 residues long. Looked up from germline, CDR1 is SGHRS and CDR2 is YFSETQ.

This clone was picked up one time. J is TRBJ1-2 and V is TRBV4-1, with D unresolved. CDR1 MGHRA and CDR2 YSYEKL come from the germline V gene. The length of the CDR3 is 15 residues. Trimming left V 0 bases short and J 6 bases short, with 14 bases between. CDR3 in DNA: TGCGCCAGCAGCCAAGATATGAGGGCCCGGGATGGCTACACCTTC. Its translation: CASSQDMRARDGYTF.

V and J are TRBV18 and TRBJ2-1; unclear D gene. There are 13 residues in the CDR3. Germline V CDR1 and CDR2: KGHSH, LQKENI. The V and J ends lost 4 bases and 4 bases respectively, with 8 bases between them. The CDR3 DNA reads TGTGCCAGCTCACAAACAGCTTACAATGAGCAGTTCTTC. Its protein is CASSQTAYNEQFF.

The J gene is TRBJ2-5, the V gene TRBV7-2; D gene ambiguous. The V end lost 1 base, the J end lost 5 bases, and 14 bases lay between the germline ends. CDR1 and CDR2 from the germline V gene are SGHTA and FQGNSA. The CDR3 loop spans 15 amino acids. The CDR3 nucleotides read TGTGCCAGCAGCTTAGGGTCTCTAGAGGCGGAGACCCAGTACTTC. Amino acids: CASSLGSLEAETQYF.

The chain couples TRBV10-3 to TRBJ1-6; TRBD1 might be the D (5 bases). The CDR3 is 12 residues long. Germline V gene lookup returns CDR1 ENHRY and CDR2 SYGVKD. Trimming removed 10 bases from V and 5 bases from J, with 9 bases in between. CDR3 bases: TGTGCCACCGGGGGAGATAATTCACCCCTCCACTTT. This encodes CATGGDNSPLHF.

The chain uses TRBV15 and TRBJ1-6; TRBD1 is a possible D gene (6 bases). This CDR3 spans 14 amino acids. V shed 4 bases and J shed 4 bases, with 8 bases lying between them. CDR1 is LNHNV and CDR2 is YYDKDF in the germline V gene (reference sequence). Here the CDR3 reads CATSKQGYNSPLHF. The DNA of the CDR3 is TGTGCCACCAGCAAACAGGGTTATAATTCACCCCTCCACTTT.

About this clone: Within the sample, other DNA sequences also encode this same CDR3. This chain links TRBV5-4 with TRBJ2-3; 8 bases are shared with TRBD1. The germline V gene has CDR1 SGHNT and CDR2 YYREEE (reference sequence). The V and J ends lost 3 bases and 4 bases, in that order; junction bases with no gene match: 10. This CDR3 has 16 residues. The DNA for the CDR3 is TGTGCCAGCAGCTACACCCAGGGGGCGTCCCCAGATACGCAGTATTTT. Translated, it gives CASSYTQGASPDTQYF. Full variable domain (outside the CDR3, taken from reference TRBV5-4 and TRBJ2-3): ETGVTQSPTHLIKTRGQQVTLRCSSQSGHNTVSWYQQALGQGPQFIFQYYREEENGRGNFPPRFSGLQFPNYSSELNVNALELDDSALYLCASSYTQGASPDTQYFGPGTRLTVL.